This TCR beta chain was sequenced during a study of cytomegalovirus exposure and HLA in healthy donors. The CDR3 consists of 12 residues. Germline V gene lookup returns CDR1 MDHEN and CDR2 SYDVKM. J lost 8 bases, V lost 6 bases, and 5 bases had no gene match. Measured with immunoSEQ multiplex PCR; TCRdb has only the in-frame clones, and not every one. The sample carries 130,000 to 150,000 clones, about 91% recorded once. The V gene is TRBV28, the J gene TRBJ1-2, with 8 bases aligning to TRBD1. The specimen was PBMCs. This sequence originates from a young woman in good health and CMV-seropositive. CDR3 protein: CASRTTGVGYTF. For the CDR3, the DNA is TGTGCCAGCAGGACGACAGGGGTAGGCTACACCTTC.